These T cell receptor beta chains were read from a single sample in a study of cytomegalovirus exposure and HLA in healthy donors. Repertoires were generated with immunoSEQ multiplex PCR, while TCRdb's copy carries only in-frame clones and drops some. The sample lists 150,000 to 200,000 clones, roughly four fifths seen once, with around 4.1% in the top ten. Sample: PBMCs. These receptors were taken from a man aged 45-65 years in good health and CMV-seropositive. Both conserved end residues are part of each CDR3. A D gene is named only where the DNA matches it firmly. For some rows the clone size is stated as once, few or many, or as a class when expanded; others skip it.

J gene: TRBJ2-3; clone size: few; D gene: -; V gene: TRBV7-9; CDR3 length: 14; CDR3 protein: CASSDIGLSDTQYF; CDR3 DNA: TGTGCCAGCAGCGATATAGGACTATCAGATACGCAGTATTTT
J gene: TRBJ1-2; clone size: once; D gene: TRBD1; V gene: TRBV30; CDR3 length: 13; CDR3 protein: CAWTPTGDYGYTF; CDR3 DNA: TGTGCCTGGACTCCCACAGGGGACTATGGCTACACCTTC
J gene: TRBJ2-7; clone size: -; D gene: TRBD2; V gene: TRBV5-1; CDR3 length: 13; CDR3 protein: CANERGGGDEQYF; CDR3 DNA: TGCGCCAACGAGCGGGGGGGCGGAGACGAGCAGTACTTC
J gene: TRBJ2-2; clone size: -; D gene: -; V gene: TRBV10-3; CDR3 length: 16; CDR3 protein: CATSESRQLNTGELFF; CDR3 DNA: TGTGCCACCAGTGAGTCGCGGCAGTTGAACACCGGGGAGCTGTTTTTT
J gene: TRBJ1-2; clone size: -; D gene: TRBD1; V gene: TRBV19; CDR3 length: 14; CDR3 protein: CASTRDRGDYGYTF; CDR3 DNA: TGTGCCAGTACCCGGGACAGGGGGGACTATGGCTACACCTTC
J gene: TRBJ2-7; clone size: -; D gene: TRBD1; V gene: TRBV27; CDR3 length: 16; CDR3 protein: CASSLLGQGGPYEQYF; CDR3 DNA: TGTGCCAGCAGTCTCTTGGGACAGGGAGGGCCCTACGAGCAGTACTTC
J gene: TRBJ1-1; clone size: -; D gene: TRBD1; V gene: TRBV6-1; CDR3 length: 15; CDR3 protein: CASSPQGQVGTEAFF; CDR3 DNA: TGTGCCAGCAGTCCCCAGGGACAGGTGGGCACTGAAGCTTTCTTT
J gene: TRBJ1-4; clone size: -; D gene: -; V gene: TRBV5-5; CDR3 length: 15; CDR3 protein: CASSLAGTAYEKLFF; CDR3 DNA: TGTGCCAGCAGCTTGGCAGGGACTGCCTATGAAAAACTGTTTTTT
J gene: TRBJ2-3; clone size: -; D gene: -; V gene: TRBV28; CDR3 length: 14; CDR3 protein: CASSLLGTADTQYF; CDR3 DNA: TGTGCCAGCAGTTTATTAGGGACTGCAGATACGCAGTATTTT
J gene: TRBJ2-7; clone size: -; D gene: -; V gene: TRBV7-2; CDR3 length: 14; CDR3 protein: CASTPGRGRYEQYF; CDR3 DNA: TGTGCCAGCACCCCCGGGCGGGGACGCTACGAGCAGTACTTC
J gene: TRBJ2-5; clone size: -; D gene: -; V gene: TRBV19; CDR3 length: 16; CDR3 protein: CASSIQLNRGGETQYF; CDR3 DNA: TGTGCCAGTAGTATCCAGTTAAACAGGGGAGGAGAGACCCAGTACTTC
J gene: TRBJ2-5; clone size: -; D gene: TRBD1; V gene: TRBV7-2; CDR3 length: 16; CDR3 protein: CASSPLGDRVAETQYF; CDR3 DNA: TGTGCCAGCAGCCCCCTGGGGGACAGGGTTGCGGAGACCCAGTACTTC
J gene: TRBJ1-1; clone size: -; D gene: TRBD1; V gene: TRBV7-6; CDR3 length: 14; CDR3 protein: CASSPILRQGSAFF; CDR3 DNA: TGTGCCAGCAGCCCAATCCTCCGACAGGGGAGCGCTTTCTTT
J gene: TRBJ1-5; clone size: -; D gene: -; V gene: TRBV2; CDR3 length: 14; CDR3 protein: CASSGGRFNQPQHF; CDR3 DNA: TGTGCCAGCAGTGGGGGGCGGTTCAATCAGCCCCAGCATTTT
J gene: TRBJ2-7; clone size: -; D gene: -; V gene: TRBV27; CDR3 length: 21; CDR3 protein: CASSLIPPGTGVAGDPYEQYF; CDR3 DNA: TGTGCCAGCAGTTTAATCCCCCCCGGGACAGGGGTAGCGGGAGACCCCTACGAGCAGTACTTC
J gene: TRBJ2-1; clone size: -; D gene: -; V gene: TRBV5-1; CDR3 length: 14; CDR3 protein: CASSLGAGYNEQFF; CDR3 DNA: TGCGCCAGCAGCTTGGGGGCAGGGTACAATGAGCAGTTCTTC
J gene: TRBJ2-1; clone size: -; D gene: -; V gene: TRBV9; CDR3 length: 11; CDR3 protein: CASSAQGHQFF; CDR3 DNA: TGTGCCAGCAGCGCCCAGGGACACCAGTTCTTC
J gene: TRBJ2-3; clone size: -; D gene: TRBD1; V gene: TRBV27; CDR3 length: 13; CDR3 protein: CASGTGRTDTQYF; CDR3 DNA: TGTGCCAGCGGGACAGGGCGCACAGATACGCAGTATTTT
J gene: TRBJ2-2; clone size: -; D gene: -; V gene: TRBV19; CDR3 length: 14; CDR3 protein: CASSIQGWGGELFF; CDR3 DNA: TGTGCCAGTAGTATACAGGGGTGGGGCGGGGAGCTGTTTTTT
J gene: TRBJ2-7; clone size: -; D gene: -; V gene: TRBV15; CDR3 length: 18; CDR3 protein: CATSSSRTGGVNYYEQYF; CDR3 DNA: TGTGCCACCAGCAGCTCGCGTACCGGCGGGGTAAATTATTACGAGCAGTACTTC
J gene: TRBJ1-1; clone size: -; D gene: TRBD1; V gene: TRBV6-5; CDR3 length: 15; CDR3 protein: CASSRRTGEITEAFF; CDR3 DNA: TGTGCCAGCAGTCGTCGGACAGGGGAGATCACTGAAGCTTTCTTT
J gene: TRBJ2-5; clone size: -; D gene: TRBD2; V gene: TRBV7-3; CDR3 length: 15; CDR3 protein: CASSPIGSGGETQYF; CDR3 DNA: TGTGCCAGCAGCCCCATTGGTAGCGGGGGAGAGACCCAGTACTTC
J gene: TRBJ1-1; clone size: -; D gene: -; V gene: TRBV18; CDR3 length: 15; CDR3 protein: CASSPQDRRSTEAFF; CDR3 DNA: TGTGCCAGCTCACCCCAAGACAGAAGGAGCACTGAAGCTTTCTTT
J gene: TRBJ2-7; clone size: -; D gene: -; V gene: TRBV5-1; CDR3 length: 14; CDR3 protein: CASSLLGASYEQYF; CDR3 DNA: TGCGCCAGCAGCTTACTGGGGGCGTCCTACGAGCAGTACTTC
J gene: TRBJ2-7; clone size: once; D gene: -; V gene: TRBV6-5; CDR3 length: 13; CDR3 protein: CASSVTDTYEQYF; CDR3 DNA: TGTGCCAGCAGTGTAACGGACACTTACGAGCAGTACTTC
J gene: TRBJ1-1; clone size: -; D gene: TRBD1; V gene: TRBV19; CDR3 length: 13; CDR3 protein: CASSLGQGAKAFF; CDR3 DNA: TGTGCCAGTAGTCTGGGACAGGGGGCTAAAGCTTTCTTT
J gene: TRBJ2-5; clone size: -; D gene: TRBD1; V gene: TRBV9; CDR3 length: 14; CDR3 protein: CASSAPGQQETQYF; CDR3 DNA: TGTGCCAGCAGCGCCCCGGGACAGCAAGAGACCCAGTACTTC
J gene: TRBJ1-5; clone size: few; D gene: -; V gene: TRBV19; CDR3 length: 14; CDR3 protein: CASGSGHMGQPQHF; CDR3 DNA: TGTGCCAGTGGATCAGGACATATGGGTCAGCCCCAGCATTTT
J gene: TRBJ2-7; clone size: -; D gene: -; V gene: TRBV5-1; CDR3 length: 11; CDR3 protein: CASSLYYEQYF; CDR3 DNA: TGCGCCAGCAGCTTGTACTACGAGCAGTACTTC
J gene: TRBJ2-2; clone size: -; D gene: TRBD2; V gene: TRBV7-2; CDR3 length: 14; CDR3 protein: CASSRTSDTGELFF; CDR3 DNA: TGTGCCAGCAGCAGGACTAGTGACACCGGGGAGCTGTTTTTT
J gene: TRBJ2-2; clone size: -; D gene: TRBD2; V gene: TRBV15; CDR3 length: 15; CDR3 protein: CATSRVAGDTGELFF; CDR3 DNA: TGTGCCACCAGCAGAGTTGCGGGGGACACCGGGGAGCTGTTTTTT
J gene: TRBJ2-7; clone size: -; D gene: TRBD2; V gene: TRBV4-2; CDR3 length: 14; CDR3 protein: CASSQSGGAYEQYF; CDR3 DNA: TGTGCCAGCAGCCAGAGCGGGGGGGCGTACGAGCAGTACTTC
J gene: TRBJ2-3; clone size: -; D gene: -; V gene: TRBV7-9; CDR3 length: 14; CDR3 protein: CASSTGLNTDTQYF; CDR3 DNA: TGTGCCAGCAGCACAGGGTTGAACACAGATACGCAGTATTTT
J gene: TRBJ2-1; clone size: -; D gene: TRBD2; V gene: TRBV9; CDR3 length: 17; CDR3 protein: CASSVVGSGGAGNEQFF; CDR3 DNA: TGTGCCAGCAGCGTAGTCGGTAGCGGGGGGGCAGGGAATGAGCAGTTCTTC
J gene: TRBJ2-7; clone size: -; D gene: TRBD1; V gene: TRBV7-9; CDR3 length: 14; CDR3 protein: CASSSGTGAYEQYF; CDR3 DNA: TGTGCCAGCAGCTCCGGGACAGGGGCCTACGAGCAGTACTTC
J gene: TRBJ2-7; clone size: -; D gene: -; V gene: TRBV9; CDR3 length: 13; CDR3 protein: CASSVGRGTEQYF; CDR3 DNA: TGTGCCAGCAGCGTAGGGAGGGGAACCGAGCAGTACTTC
J gene: TRBJ2-3; clone size: -; D gene: -; V gene: TRBV6-5; CDR3 length: 15; CDR3 protein: CASRSSSVSTDTQYF; CDR3 DNA: TGTGCCAGCAGGAGTAGTAGCGTGAGCACAGATACGCAGTATTTT
J gene: TRBJ2-2; clone size: -; D gene: -; V gene: TRBV7-3; CDR3 length: 17; CDR3 protein: CASSAIRDKTNTGELFF; CDR3 DNA: TGTGCCAGCAGCGCTATCCGGGACAAAACGAACACCGGGGAGCTGTTTTTT
J gene: TRBJ2-2; clone size: -; D gene: -; V gene: TRBV5-5; CDR3 length: 13; CDR3 protein: CASSFFHTGELFF; CDR3 DNA: TGTGCCAGCAGCTTTTTTCATACCGGGGAGCTGTTTTTT
J gene: TRBJ2-2; clone size: -; D gene: -; V gene: TRBV9; CDR3 length: 14; CDR3 protein: CASSPRLNTGELFF; CDR3 DNA: TGTGCCAGCAGCCCTCGACTGAACACCGGGGAGCTGTTTTTT
J gene: TRBJ2-3; clone size: -; D gene: -; V gene: TRBV23-1; CDR3 length: 15; CDR3 protein: CASSLSTQSTDTQYF; CDR3 DNA: TGCGCCAGCAGTCTGTCTACTCAAAGCACAGATACGCAGTATTTT
J gene: TRBJ2-3; clone size: -; D gene: -; V gene: TRBV28; CDR3 length: 17; CDR3 protein: CASSLPLTGSSTDTQYF; CDR3 DNA: TGTGCCAGCAGTTTACCCCTGACAGGATCTAGCACAGATACGCAGTATTTT
J gene: TRBJ1-1; clone size: -; D gene: TRBD1; V gene: TRBV7-9; CDR3 length: 15; CDR3 protein: CASTDFRDRASEAFF; CDR3 DNA: TGTGCCAGCACCGATTTCCGGGACAGGGCCAGTGAAGCTTTCTTT
J gene: TRBJ2-7; clone size: -; D gene: -; V gene: TRBV28; CDR3 length: 13; CDR3 protein: CASIGSGPYEQYF; CDR3 DNA: TGTGCCAGCATCGGGAGCGGACCCTACGAGCAGTACTTC
J gene: TRBJ2-3; clone size: few; D gene: -; V gene: TRBV5-6; CDR3 length: 13; CDR3 protein: CASSLSFQNTQYF; CDR3 DNA: TGTGCCAGCAGCTTGTCGTTTCAGAATACGCAGTATTTT
J gene: TRBJ2-1; clone size: -; D gene: TRBD2; V gene: TRBV30; CDR3 length: 16; CDR3 protein: CAWSVSVAGGRNEQFF; CDR3 DNA: TGTGCCTGGAGTGTGAGTGTGGCGGGGGGGCGTAATGAGCAGTTCTTC
J gene: TRBJ1-6; clone size: -; D gene: -; V gene: TRBV6-4; CDR3 length: 14; CDR3 protein: CASSEETGSSPLHF; CDR3 DNA: TGTGCCAGCAGTGAGGAAACAGGGTCTTCACCCCTCCACTTT
J gene: TRBJ1-4; clone size: -; D gene: TRBD1; V gene: TRBV7-8; CDR3 length: 17; CDR3 protein: CASSAGQGYLPNEKLFF; CDR3 DNA: TGTGCCAGCAGCGCGGGACAGGGGTACTTGCCCAATGAAAAACTGTTTTTT
J gene: TRBJ2-2; clone size: few; D gene: -; V gene: TRBV7-2; CDR3 length: 14; CDR3 protein: CASSTGTNTGELFF; CDR3 DNA: TGTGCCAGCAGCACCGGGACAAACACCGGGGAGCTGTTTTTT
J gene: TRBJ1-5; clone size: -; D gene: -; V gene: TRBV28; CDR3 length: 13; CDR3 protein: CASRQGLKQPQHF; CDR3 DNA: TGTGCCAGCCGCCAGGGTCTAAAGCAGCCCCAGCATTTT
J gene: TRBJ2-7; clone size: -; D gene: TRBD1; V gene: TRBV4-1; CDR3 length: 16; CDR3 protein: CASSQVFGTGFYEQYF; CDR3 DNA: TGCGCCAGCAGCCAAGTTTTCGGGACAGGTTTTTACGAGCAGTACTTC
J gene: TRBJ2-3; clone size: -; D gene: -; V gene: TRBV7-2; CDR3 length: 14; CDR3 protein: CASSLGWATDTQYF; CDR3 DNA: TGTGCCAGCAGCTTAGGGTGGGCCACAGATACGCAGTATTTT
J gene: TRBJ1-3; clone size: -; D gene: -; V gene: TRBV14; CDR3 length: 15; CDR3 protein: CASSQVMSSGNTIYF; CDR3 DNA: TGTGCCAGCAGCCAAGTAATGTCCTCTGGAAACACCATATATTTT
J gene: TRBJ2-4; clone size: -; D gene: -; V gene: TRBV30; CDR3 length: 10; CDR3 protein: CAWSADIQYF; CDR3 DNA: TGTGCCTGGAGTGCGGACATTCAGTACTTC
J gene: TRBJ1-3; clone size: -; D gene: -; V gene: TRBV25-1; CDR3 length: 13; CDR3 protein: CASSGGAGNTIYF; CDR3 DNA: TGTGCCAGTTCGGGAGGGGCTGGAAACACCATATATTTT
J gene: TRBJ2-2; clone size: -; D gene: -; V gene: TRBV19; CDR3 length: 16; CDR3 protein: CASSIVAGRNTGELFF; CDR3 DNA: TGTGCCAGTAGTATAGTGGCAGGGCGGAACACCGGGGAGCTGTTTTTT